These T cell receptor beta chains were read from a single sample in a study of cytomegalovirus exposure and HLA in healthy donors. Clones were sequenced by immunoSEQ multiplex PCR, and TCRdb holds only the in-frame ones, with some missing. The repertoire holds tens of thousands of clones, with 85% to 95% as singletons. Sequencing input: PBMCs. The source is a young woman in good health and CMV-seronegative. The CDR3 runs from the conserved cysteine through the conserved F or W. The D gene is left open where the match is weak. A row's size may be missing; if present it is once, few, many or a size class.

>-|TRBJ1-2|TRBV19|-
TGTGCCAGTAGTATGTCCCCAGGGGCCCTAGGCTACACCTTC
CASSMSPGALGYTF
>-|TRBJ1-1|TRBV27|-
TGTGCCAGCTTTGTTACAGGGCTCGGAGCTTTCTTT
CASFVTGLGAFF
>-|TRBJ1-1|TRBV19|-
TGTGCCAGTAGGAAGGTCGGAGGGTCGAACACTGAAGCTTTCTTT
CASRKVGGSNTEAFF
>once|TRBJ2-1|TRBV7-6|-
TGTGCCAGCAGCTTGACAAAATACAATGAGCAGTTCTTC
CASSLTKYNEQFF
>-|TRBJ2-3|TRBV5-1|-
TGCGCCAGCAGCCTTAGCACAGATACGCAGTATTTT
CASSLSTDTQYF
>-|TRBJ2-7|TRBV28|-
TGTGCCAGCATCAGAGGGAGAAGCGCCTACGAGCAGTACTTC
CASIRGRSAYEQYF
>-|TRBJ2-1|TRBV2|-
TGTGCCAGCACCCCCGGGCAGGGTATCTATGAGCAGTTCTTC
CASTPGQGIYEQFF
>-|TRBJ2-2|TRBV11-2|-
TGTGCCAGCAGCCCTGGACTTGCCCTCACCGGGGAGCTGTTTTTT
CASSPGLALTGELFF
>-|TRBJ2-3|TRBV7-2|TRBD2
TGTGCCAGCAGCTTAGTCGGGACTAGCATTTCAGATACGCAGTATTTT
CASSLVGTSISDTQYF
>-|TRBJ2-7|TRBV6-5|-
TGTGCCAGGGAGGTTGGCACCTACGAGCAGTACTTC
CAREVGTYEQYF
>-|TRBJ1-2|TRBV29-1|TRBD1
TGCAGCTCACGACAGGGCCCCTATGGCTACACCTTC
CSSRQGPYGYTF
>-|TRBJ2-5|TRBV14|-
TGTGCCAGCAGCCAATCCTGGAGGGGCCGGCAAGAGACCCAGTACTTC
CASSQSWRGRQETQYF
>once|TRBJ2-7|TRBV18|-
TGTGCCAGCTCACCAACCGGCCGGGTGCGGGCGGGTACCTACGAGCAGTACTTC
CASSPTGRVRAGTYEQYF
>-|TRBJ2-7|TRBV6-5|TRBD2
TGTGCCAGCAGTTACTTACCCAGCGGGGGAGTACGCGAGCAGTACTTC
CASSYLPSGGVREQYF
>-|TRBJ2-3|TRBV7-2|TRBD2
TGTGCCAGCAGCCCCCATGGACTAGCAACAGATACGCAGTATTTT
CASSPHGLATDTQYF
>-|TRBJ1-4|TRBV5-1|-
TGCGCCAGCAGCTTGGTACCGCAAGGGACTGGGGCCTCCAATGAAAAACTGTTTTTT
CASSLVPQGTGASNEKLFF
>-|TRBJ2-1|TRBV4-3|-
TGCGCCAGCAGCCAAGATTGGGCCAATGAGCAGTTCTTC
CASSQDWANEQFF
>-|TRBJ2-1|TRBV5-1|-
TGCGCCAGCAGCCGGACCACAGGGACTACCAGCTCCTACAATGAGCAGTTCTTC
CASSRTTGTTSSYNEQFF
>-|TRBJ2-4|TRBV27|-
TGTGCCAGCAGTTTAAAGGCAGGTGCATTAGCCAAAAACATTCAGTACTTC
CASSLKAGALAKNIQYF
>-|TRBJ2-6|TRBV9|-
TGTGCCAGCAGCCCCCGCGCCTCTGGGGCCAACGTCCTGACTTTC
CASSPRASGANVLTF
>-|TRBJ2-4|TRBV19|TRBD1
TGTGCCAGTAGTCACGAACAGGGGGCGCGCGAAAACATTCAGTACTTC
CASSHEQGARENIQYF
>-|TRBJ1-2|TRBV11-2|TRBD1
TGTGCCAGCAGCCCCCGGAACAGGGGAGCTAACTATGGCTACACCTTC
CASSPRNRGANYGYTF
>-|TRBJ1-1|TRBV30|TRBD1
TGTGCCTGGAGTCCTGAGGACAGGGAGACCACTGAAGCTTTCTTT
CAWSPEDRETTEAFF
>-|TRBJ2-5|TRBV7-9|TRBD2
TGTGCCAGCAGGACCGGGAGGCAAGAGACCCAGTACTTC
CASRTGRQETQYF
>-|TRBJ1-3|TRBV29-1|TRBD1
TGCAGCGTGGAAGACAGGGGTCTTAGGAACACCATATATTTT
CSVEDRGLRNTIYF
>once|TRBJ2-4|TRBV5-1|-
TGCGCCAGCAGCTTGGAAGGGGCGCAGTACTTC
CASSLEGAQYF
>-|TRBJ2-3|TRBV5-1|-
TGCGCCAGCAGCTTGGCCCTGGAGGGGCCGCCCACAGATACGCAGTATTTT
CASSLALEGPPTDTQYF
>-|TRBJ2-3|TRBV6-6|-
TGTGCCAGCAGTTACGGGCAGGTCACAGATACGCAGTATTTT
CASSYGQVTDTQYF
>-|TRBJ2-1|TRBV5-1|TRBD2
TGCGCCAGCAGTACGAGCGGGGGGGACTACAATGAGCAGTTCTTC
CASSTSGGDYNEQFF
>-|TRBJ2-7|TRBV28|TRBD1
TGTGCCAGCAGTTTACTCGGGACAGGGCGCGAGCAGTACTTC
CASSLLGTGREQYF
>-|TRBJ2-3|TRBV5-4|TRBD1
TGTGCCAGCAGCCCGCGAGGGGGCCGACAACTTACAGATACGCAGTATTTT
CASSPRGGRQLTDTQYF
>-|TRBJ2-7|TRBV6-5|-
TGTGCCAGCAGCCGATTGGTGGGCAACTACGAGCAGTACTTC
CASSRLVGNYEQYF
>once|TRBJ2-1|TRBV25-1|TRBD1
TGTGCCAGCAGGGGCGGGACAGGCCGTAGGAGCTCCTACAATGAGCAGTTCTTC
CASRGGTGRRSSYNEQFF
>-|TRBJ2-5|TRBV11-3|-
TGTGCCAGCAGCTTAGCCCGGGGGAGAGGGCTCCAAGAGACCCAGTACTTC
CASSLARGRGLQETQYF
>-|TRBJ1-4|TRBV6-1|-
TGTGCCAGCAGTGGTCGGACAGTTACTAATGAAAAACTGTTTTTT
CASSGRTVTNEKLFF
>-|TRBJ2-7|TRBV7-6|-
TGTGCCAGCAGCTCCGCCTATTCCTTCTCCTACGAGCAGTACTTC
CASSSAYSFSYEQYF
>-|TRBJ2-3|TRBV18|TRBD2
TGTGCCAGCTTATCCCGGGACCGGGGGGTCACAGATACGCAGTATTTT
CASLSRDRGVTDTQYF
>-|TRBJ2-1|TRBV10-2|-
TGCGCCAGCACCCGGGACTCCTCCTACAATGAGCAGTTCTTC
CASTRDSSYNEQFF
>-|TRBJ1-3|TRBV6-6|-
TGTGCCAGCAGTTACGACAGCGGGAACACCATATATTTT
CASSYDSGNTIYF
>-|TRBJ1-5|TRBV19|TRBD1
TGTGCCAGTAAGACAACAGGGGATGATCAGCCCCAGCATTTT
CASKTTGDDQPQHF
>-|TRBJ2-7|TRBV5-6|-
TGTGCCAGCAGCTTGGCCGAGGGTAACGAGCAGTACTTC
CASSLAEGNEQYF
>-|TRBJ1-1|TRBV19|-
TGTGCCAGTAGTTCCAAAGGAATGAGCAGGACTGAAGCTTTCTTT
CASSSKGMSRTEAFF
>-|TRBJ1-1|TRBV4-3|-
TGCGCCAGCAGCCAAGTCGTCACACCCCAGAGGACTGAAGCTTTCTTT
CASSQVVTPQRTEAFF
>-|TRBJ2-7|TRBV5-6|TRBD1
TGTGCCAGCAGCCCCAACAGGGGGCAAGCGGACGAGCAGTACTTC
CASSPNRGQADEQYF
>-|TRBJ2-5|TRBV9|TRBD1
TGTGCCAGCAGCGTAAGACAGGGCCAAGAGACCCAGTACTTC
CASSVRQGQETQYF
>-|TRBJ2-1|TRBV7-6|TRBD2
TGTGCCAGCAGCCCGGGACTAGCCGGTGAGCAGTTCTTC
CASSPGLAGEQFF